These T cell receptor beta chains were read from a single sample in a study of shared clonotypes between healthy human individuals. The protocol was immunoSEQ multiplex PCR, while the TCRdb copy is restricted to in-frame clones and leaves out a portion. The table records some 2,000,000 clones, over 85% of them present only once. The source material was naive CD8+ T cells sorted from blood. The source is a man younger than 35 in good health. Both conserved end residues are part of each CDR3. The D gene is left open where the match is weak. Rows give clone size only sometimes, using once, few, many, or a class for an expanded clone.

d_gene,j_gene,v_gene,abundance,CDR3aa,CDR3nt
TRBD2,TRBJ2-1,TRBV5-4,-,CASSLGGGADEQFF,TGTGCCAGCAGCTTGGGCGGGGGGGCCGATGAGCAGTTCTTC
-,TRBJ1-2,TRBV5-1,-,CASSLGDLNYGYTF,TGCGCCAGCAGCTTGGGGGACCTTAACTATGGCTACACCTTC
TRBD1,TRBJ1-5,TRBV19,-,CASSTGTARNQPQHF,TGTGCCAGTAGTACTGGGACAGCTCGAAATCAGCCCCAGCATTTT
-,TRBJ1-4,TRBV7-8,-,CASSDIDRYNEKLFF,TGTGCCAGCAGCGACATAGACAGATATAATGAAAAACTGTTTTTT
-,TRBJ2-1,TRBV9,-,CASSAVVSNEQFF,TGTGCCAGCAGCGCGGTGGTGAGTAATGAGCAGTTCTTC
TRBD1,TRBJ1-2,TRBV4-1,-,CASSQGQGTSYTF,TGCGCCAGCAGCCAAGGACAGGGTACTAGCTACACCTTC
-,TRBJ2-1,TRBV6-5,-,CASSYSTWNEQFF,TGTGCCAGCAGTTACTCGACGTGGAATGAGCAGTTCTTC
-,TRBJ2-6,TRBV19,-,CASSISGSISLSNVLTF,TGTGCCAGTAGTATCTCGGGGAGCATCTCTTTGTCCAACGTCCTGACTTTC
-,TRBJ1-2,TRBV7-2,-,CASSTYTFLNYGYTF,TGTGCCAGCAGTACATACACCTTCCTGAACTATGGCTACACCTTC
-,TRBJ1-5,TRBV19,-,CASSISLTGDQPQHF,TGTGCCAGTAGTATTAGTCTCACAGGCGATCAGCCCCAGCATTTT
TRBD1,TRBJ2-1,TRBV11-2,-,CASGDRGSYNEQFF,TGTGCCAGCGGGGACAGGGGCTCCTACAATGAGCAGTTCTTC
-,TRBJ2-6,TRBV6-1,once,CASSELGAGANVLTF,TGTGCCAGCAGTGAACTAGGAGCCGGGGCCAACGTCCTGACTTTC
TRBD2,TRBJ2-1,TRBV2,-,CASGGLAVQDGEQFF,TGTGCCAGCGGGGGACTAGCGGTTCAGGACGGTGAGCAGTTCTTC
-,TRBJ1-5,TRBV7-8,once,CASSLLQVGQPQHF,TGTGCCAGCAGCTTACTACAGGTTGGACAGCCCCAGCATTTT
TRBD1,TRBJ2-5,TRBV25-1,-,CASSELGDRAYF,TGTGCCAGCAGTGAATTAGGGGACAGGGCATACTTC
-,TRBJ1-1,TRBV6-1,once,CASRDDLQEAFF,TGTGCCAGCAGGGACGACTTGCAAGAAGCTTTCTTT
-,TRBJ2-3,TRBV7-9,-,CASSKGPGLSTDTQYF,TGTGCCAGCAGCAAGGGGCCGGGACTGTCCACAGATACGCAGTATTTT
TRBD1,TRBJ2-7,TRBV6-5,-,CASSYSTRGPYEQYF,TGTGCCAGCAGTTACTCGACCAGGGGGCCTTACGAGCAGTACTTC
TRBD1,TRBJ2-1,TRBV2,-,CASSEEDRVGNEQFF,TGTGCCAGCAGTGAGGAGGACAGGGTGGGAAATGAGCAGTTCTTC
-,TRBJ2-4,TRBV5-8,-,CASSTRGARNIQYF,TGTGCCAGCAGTACTCGGGGAGCCAGAAACATTCAGTACTTC
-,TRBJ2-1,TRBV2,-,CASSELGTEQFF,TGTGCCAGCAGTGAACTCGGGACTGAGCAGTTCTTC
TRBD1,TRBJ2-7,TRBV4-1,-,CASSQERGTGRYEQYF,TGCGCCAGCAGCCAAGAGAGGGGGACAGGGCGCTACGAGCAGTACTTC
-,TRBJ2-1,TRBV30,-,CAVGKGIYNEQFF,TGTGCTGTCGGTAAGGGAATTTACAATGAGCAGTTCTTC
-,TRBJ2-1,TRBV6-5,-,CASSTGNEQFF,TGTGCCAGCAGTACGGGTAATGAGCAGTTCTTC
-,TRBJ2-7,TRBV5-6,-,CASSWKQNYEQYF,TGTGCCAGCAGCTGGAAGCAAAATTACGAGCAGTACTTC
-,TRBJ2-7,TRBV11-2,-,CASSYGPRDGYEQYF,TGTGCCAGCAGCTACGGGCCTCGGGACGGGTACGAGCAGTACTTC
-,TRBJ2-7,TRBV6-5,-,CASSLGASYEQYF,TGTGCCAGCTCCCTCGGGGCTTCCTACGAGCAGTACTTC
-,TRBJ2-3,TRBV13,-,CASSHPLGVSTDTQYF,TGTGCCAGCAGCCATCCTCTGGGGGTGAGCACAGATACGCAGTATTTT
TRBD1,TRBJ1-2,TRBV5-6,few,CASSSEDRGTHGYTF,TGTGCCAGCAGCAGCGAGGACAGGGGCACGCATGGCTACACCTTC
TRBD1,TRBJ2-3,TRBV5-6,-,CASSLGQGDPTDTQYF,TGTGCCAGCAGCTTGGGACAGGGGGACCCCACAGATACGCAGTATTTT
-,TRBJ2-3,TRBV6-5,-,CASSPSEGSTDTQYF,TGTGCCAGCAGTCCCTCGGAAGGGAGCACAGATACGCAGTATTTT
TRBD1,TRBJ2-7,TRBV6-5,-,CASSYSGDSYEQYF,TGTGCCAGCAGTTACTCCGGGGACAGCTACGAGCAGTACTTC
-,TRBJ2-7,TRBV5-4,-,CASSLEGTQQYF,TGTGCCAGCAGTTTGGAAGGAACTCAGCAGTACTTC
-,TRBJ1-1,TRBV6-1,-,CASSETWGTEAFF,TGTGCCAGCAGTGAAACTTGGGGAACTGAAGCTTTCTTT
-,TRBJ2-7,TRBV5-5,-,CASSFAPRYEQYF,TGTGCCAGCAGCTTTGCACCGAGATACGAGCAGTACTTC
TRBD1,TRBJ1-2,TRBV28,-,CASSLSAGGYGYTF,TGTGCCAGCAGTTTAAGCGCAGGGGGCTATGGCTACACCTTC
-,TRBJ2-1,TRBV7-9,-,CASSTSRENEQFF,TGTGCCAGCAGCACCTCCCGCGAAAATGAGCAGTTCTTC
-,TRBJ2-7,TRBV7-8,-,CASRKEDGEPYEQYF,TGTGCCAGCAGAAAAGAGGACGGCGAGCCCTACGAGCAGTACTTC
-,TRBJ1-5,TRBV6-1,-,CASSEAWTGNQPQHF,TGTGCCAGCAGTGAAGCGTGGACAGGCAATCAGCCCCAGCATTTT
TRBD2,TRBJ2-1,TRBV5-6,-,CASSLLAGLAGGLDEQFF,TGTGCCAGCAGCTTGTTGGCAGGACTAGCGGGGGGCTTGGATGAGCAGTTCTTC
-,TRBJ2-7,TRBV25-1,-,CASSGGLQGSEQYF,TGTGCCAGCAGTGGGGGTCTCCAGGGTTCCGAGCAGTACTTC
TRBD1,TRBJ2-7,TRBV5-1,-,CASTYGTVGYEQYF,TGCGCCAGTACATACGGGACAGTGGGATACGAGCAGTACTTC